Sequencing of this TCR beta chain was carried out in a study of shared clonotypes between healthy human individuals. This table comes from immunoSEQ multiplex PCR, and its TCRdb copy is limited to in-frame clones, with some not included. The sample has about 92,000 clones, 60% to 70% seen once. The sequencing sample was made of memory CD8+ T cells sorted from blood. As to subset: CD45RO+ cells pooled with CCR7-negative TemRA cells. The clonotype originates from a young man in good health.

This chain's CDR3 is CASSSGRHTDTQYF. CDR3 DNA: TGTGCCAGCAGTAGCGGGAGACACACAGATACGCAGTATTTT. The chain joins TRBV6-5 to TRBJ2-3; 8 nucleotides agree with TRBD2. Per the germline V gene, CDR1 is MNHEY and CDR2 is SVGAGI. J was trimmed by 2 bases and V by 5 bases; bases with no gene match: 3. This CDR3 has 14 residues.